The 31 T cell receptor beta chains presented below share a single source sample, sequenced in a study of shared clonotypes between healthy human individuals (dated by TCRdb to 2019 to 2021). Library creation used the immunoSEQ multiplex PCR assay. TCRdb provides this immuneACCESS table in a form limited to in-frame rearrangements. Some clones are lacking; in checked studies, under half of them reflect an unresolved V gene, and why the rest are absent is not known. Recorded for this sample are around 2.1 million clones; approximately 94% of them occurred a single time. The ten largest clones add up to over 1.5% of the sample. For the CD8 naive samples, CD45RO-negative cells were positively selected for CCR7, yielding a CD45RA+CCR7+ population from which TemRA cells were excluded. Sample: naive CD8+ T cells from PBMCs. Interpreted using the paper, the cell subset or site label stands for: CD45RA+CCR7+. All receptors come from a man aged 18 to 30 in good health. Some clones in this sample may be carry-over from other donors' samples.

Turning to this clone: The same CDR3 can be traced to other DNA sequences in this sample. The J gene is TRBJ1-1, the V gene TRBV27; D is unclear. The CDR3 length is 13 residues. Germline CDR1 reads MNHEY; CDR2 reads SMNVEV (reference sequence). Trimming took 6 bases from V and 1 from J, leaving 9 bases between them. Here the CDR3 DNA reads TGTGCCAGCAGCCCCGGGAGGAACACTGAAGCTTTCTTT. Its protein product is CASSPGRNTEAFF.

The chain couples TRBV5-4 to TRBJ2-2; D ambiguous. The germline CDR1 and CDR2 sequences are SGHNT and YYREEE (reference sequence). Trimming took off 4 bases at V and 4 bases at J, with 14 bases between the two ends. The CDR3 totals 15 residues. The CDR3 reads CASSPDGWGTGELFF. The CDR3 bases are TGTGCCAGCAGCCCCGACGGTTGGGGCACCGGGGAGCTGTTTTTT.

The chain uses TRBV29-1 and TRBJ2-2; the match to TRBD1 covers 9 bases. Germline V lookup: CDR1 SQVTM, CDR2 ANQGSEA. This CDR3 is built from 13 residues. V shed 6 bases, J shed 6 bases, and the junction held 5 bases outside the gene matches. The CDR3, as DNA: TGCAGCGTATTCACAGGGGGCGCCGGGGAGCTGTTTTTT. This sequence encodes CSVFTGGAGELFF.

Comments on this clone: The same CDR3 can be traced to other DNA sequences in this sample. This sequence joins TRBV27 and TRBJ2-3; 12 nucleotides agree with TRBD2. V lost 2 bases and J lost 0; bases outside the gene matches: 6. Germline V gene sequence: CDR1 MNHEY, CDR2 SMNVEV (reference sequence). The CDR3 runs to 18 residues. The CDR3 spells CASSLLGTSGPSTDTQYF. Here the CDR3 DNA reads TGTGCCAGCAGTTTACTGGGGACTAGCGGGCCAAGCACAGATACGCAGTATTTT.

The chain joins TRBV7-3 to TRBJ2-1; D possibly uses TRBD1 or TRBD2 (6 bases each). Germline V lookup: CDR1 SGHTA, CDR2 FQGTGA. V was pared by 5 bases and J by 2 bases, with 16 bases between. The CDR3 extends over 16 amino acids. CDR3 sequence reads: CASSTQPGAAYNEQFF. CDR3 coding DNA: TGTGCCAGCAGCACCCAGCCGGGGGCAGCCTACAATGAGCAGTTCTTC.

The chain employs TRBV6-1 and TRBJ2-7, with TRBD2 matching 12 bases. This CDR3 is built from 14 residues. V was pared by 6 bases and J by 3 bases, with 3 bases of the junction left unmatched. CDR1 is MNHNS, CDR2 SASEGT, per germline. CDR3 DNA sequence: TGTGCCAGCAGGGGACTAGCGGGCGTCTACGAGCAGTACTTC. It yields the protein CASRGLAGVYEQYF.

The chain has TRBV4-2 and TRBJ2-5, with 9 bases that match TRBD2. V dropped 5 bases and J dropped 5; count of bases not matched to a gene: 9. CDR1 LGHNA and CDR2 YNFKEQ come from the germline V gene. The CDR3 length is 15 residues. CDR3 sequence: CASSSVVAGEETQYF. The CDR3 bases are TGTGCCAGCAGCTCCGTGGTAGCGGGAGAGGAGACCCAGTACTTC.

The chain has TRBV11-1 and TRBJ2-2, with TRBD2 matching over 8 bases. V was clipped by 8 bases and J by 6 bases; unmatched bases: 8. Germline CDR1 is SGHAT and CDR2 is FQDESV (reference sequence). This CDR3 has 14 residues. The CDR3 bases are TGTGCCAGCCGTGAAGCGGGAGTGCCCGGGGAGCTGTTTTTT. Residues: CASREAGVPGELFF.

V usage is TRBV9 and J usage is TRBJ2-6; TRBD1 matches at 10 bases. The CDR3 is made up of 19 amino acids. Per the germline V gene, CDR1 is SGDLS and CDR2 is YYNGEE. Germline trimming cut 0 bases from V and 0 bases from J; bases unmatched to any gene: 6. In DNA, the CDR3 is TGTGCCAGCAGCGTAGAGGGGGGACAGGGGCACTCTGGGGCCAACGTCCTGACTTTC. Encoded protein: CASSVEGGQGHSGANVLTF.

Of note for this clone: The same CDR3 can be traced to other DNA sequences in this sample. CDR3 loop: CASSQVSNTEAFF. CDR3 in DNA: TGCGCCAGCAGCCAAGTGTCCAACACTGAAGCTTTCTTT. J is TRBJ1-1 and V is TRBV4-3; D gene uncertain. Trimming removed 1 base at V and 2 bases at J, with 5 bases between. Germline-derived CDR1 and CDR2 are LGHNA and YSLEER. The CDR3 extends over 13 amino acids.

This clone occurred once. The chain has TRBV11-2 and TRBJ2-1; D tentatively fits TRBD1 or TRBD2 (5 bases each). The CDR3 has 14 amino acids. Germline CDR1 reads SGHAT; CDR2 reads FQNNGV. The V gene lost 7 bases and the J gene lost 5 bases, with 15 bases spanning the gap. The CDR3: CASNSAWGNNEQFF. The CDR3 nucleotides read TGTGCCAGCAACTCGGCTTGGGGGAACAATGAGCAGTTCTTC.

The CDR3 DNA is TGTGCCACCAGCAAGGGGCGGGACCTAGGGACGACGGAGCAGTTCTTC. Amino acids: CATSKGRDLGTTEQFF. This chain connects TRBV15 to TRBJ2-1; D is possibly TRBD2 (6 bases). V was shortened by 4 bases and J by 10 bases, with 23 bases between the two germline ends. The CDR3 sequence is 16 residues long. Per the germline V gene, CDR1 is LNHNV and CDR2 is YYDKDF (reference sequence).

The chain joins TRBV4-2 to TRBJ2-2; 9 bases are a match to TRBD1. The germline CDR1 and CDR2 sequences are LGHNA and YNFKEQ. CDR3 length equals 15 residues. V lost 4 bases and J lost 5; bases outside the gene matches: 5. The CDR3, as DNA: TGTGCCAGCAGCCCCAACAGGGGGCGAACCGGGGAGCTGTTTTTT. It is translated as CASSPNRGRTGELFF.

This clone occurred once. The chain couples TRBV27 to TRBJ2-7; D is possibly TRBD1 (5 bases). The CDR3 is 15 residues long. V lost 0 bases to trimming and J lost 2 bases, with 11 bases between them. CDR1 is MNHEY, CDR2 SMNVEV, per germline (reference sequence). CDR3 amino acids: CASSLSWGRAYEQYF. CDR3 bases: TGTGCCAGCAGTTTATCATGGGGCAGGGCCTACGAGCAGTACTTC.

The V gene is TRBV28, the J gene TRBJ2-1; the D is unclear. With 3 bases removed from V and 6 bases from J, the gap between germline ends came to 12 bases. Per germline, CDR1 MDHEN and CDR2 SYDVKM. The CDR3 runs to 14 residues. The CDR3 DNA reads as TGTGCCAGCAGTTTGGTTACTAAGGGCAATGAGCAGTTCTTC. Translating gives CASSLVTKGNEQFF.

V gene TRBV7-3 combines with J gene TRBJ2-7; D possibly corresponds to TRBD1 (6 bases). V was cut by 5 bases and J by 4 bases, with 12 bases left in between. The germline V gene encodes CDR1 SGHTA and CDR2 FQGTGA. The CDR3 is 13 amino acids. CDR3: CASSPGTKYEQYF. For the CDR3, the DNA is TGTGCCAGCAGCCCCGGGACAAAATACGAGCAGTACTTC.

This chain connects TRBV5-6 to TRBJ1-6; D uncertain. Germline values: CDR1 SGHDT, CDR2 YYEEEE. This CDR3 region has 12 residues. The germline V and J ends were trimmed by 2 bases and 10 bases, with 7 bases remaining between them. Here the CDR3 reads CASSFIESPLHF. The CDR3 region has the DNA TGTGCCAGCAGCTTCATAGAATCACCCCTCCACTTT.

CDR3 in amino acids: CASTVAPGLLGATQYF. The CDR3 nucleotides are TGTGCCAGCACCGTCGCCCCGGGACTTCTTGGTGCTACGCAGTATTTT. The chain employs TRBV9 and TRBJ2-3; D is possibly TRBD2 (6 bases). V was pared by 6 bases and J by 8 bases, with 25 bases between. This CDR3 is 16 amino acids long. The V gene's germline CDR1 is SGDLS and CDR2 YYNGEE.

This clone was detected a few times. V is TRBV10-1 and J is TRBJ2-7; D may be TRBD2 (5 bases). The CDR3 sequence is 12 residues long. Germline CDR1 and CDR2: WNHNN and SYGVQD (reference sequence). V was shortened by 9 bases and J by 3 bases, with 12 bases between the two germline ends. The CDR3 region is CASLSSGYEQYF. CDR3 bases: TGCGCCAGTCTGTCCAGCGGCTACGAGCAGTACTTC.

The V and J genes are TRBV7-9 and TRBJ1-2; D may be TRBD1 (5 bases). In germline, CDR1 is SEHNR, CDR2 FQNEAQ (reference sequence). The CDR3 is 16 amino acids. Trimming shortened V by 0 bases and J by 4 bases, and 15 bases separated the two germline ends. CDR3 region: CASSLAQFQGLYGYTF. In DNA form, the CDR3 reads TGTGCCAGCAGCTTAGCGCAGTTTCAGGGCCTCTATGGCTACACCTTC.

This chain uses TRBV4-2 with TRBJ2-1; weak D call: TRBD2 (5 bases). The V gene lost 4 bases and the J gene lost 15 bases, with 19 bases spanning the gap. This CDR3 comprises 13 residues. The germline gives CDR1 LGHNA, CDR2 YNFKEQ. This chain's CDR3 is CASSPLSGSKVFF. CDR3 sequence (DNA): TGTGCCAGCAGCCCCTTAAGTGGGAGTAAGGTGTTCTTC.

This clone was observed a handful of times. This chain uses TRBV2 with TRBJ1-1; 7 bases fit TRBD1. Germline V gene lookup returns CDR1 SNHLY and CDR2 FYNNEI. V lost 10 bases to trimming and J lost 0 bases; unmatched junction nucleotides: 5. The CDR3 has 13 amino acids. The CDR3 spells CATPGTVNTEAFF. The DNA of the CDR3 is TGTGCCACCCCCGGGACAGTGAACACTGAAGCTTTCTTT.

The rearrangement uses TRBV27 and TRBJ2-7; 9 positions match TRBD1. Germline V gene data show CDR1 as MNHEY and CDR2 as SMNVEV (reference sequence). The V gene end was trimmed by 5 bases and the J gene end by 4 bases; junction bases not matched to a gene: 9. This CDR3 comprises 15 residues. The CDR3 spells CASSLTGQGIYEQYF. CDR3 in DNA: TGTGCCAGCAGTCTCACGGGACAGGGAATTTACGAGCAGTACTTC.

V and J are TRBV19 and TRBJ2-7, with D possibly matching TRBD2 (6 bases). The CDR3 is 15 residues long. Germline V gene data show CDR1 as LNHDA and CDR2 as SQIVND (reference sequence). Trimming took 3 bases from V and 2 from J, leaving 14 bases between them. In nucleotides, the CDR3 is TGTGCCAGTAGTATGGACGGCGGGACCACCTACGAGCAGTACTTC. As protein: CASSMDGGTTYEQYF.

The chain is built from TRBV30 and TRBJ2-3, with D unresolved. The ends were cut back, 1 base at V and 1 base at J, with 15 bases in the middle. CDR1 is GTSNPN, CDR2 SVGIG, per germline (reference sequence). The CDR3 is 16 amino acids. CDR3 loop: CAWSERDWSRTDTQYF. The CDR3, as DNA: TGTGCCTGGAGTGAAAGGGATTGGAGTCGCACAGATACGCAGTATTTT.

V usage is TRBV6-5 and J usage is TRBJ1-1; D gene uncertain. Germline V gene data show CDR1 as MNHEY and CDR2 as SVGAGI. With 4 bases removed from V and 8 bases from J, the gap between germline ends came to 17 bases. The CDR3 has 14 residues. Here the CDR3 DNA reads TGTGCCAGCAGTTCCCGATTGACGGACGGAGAAGCTTTCTTT. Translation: CASSSRLTDGEAFF.

The CDR3 bases are TGTGCCAGCAGTTGGGGGGTAAACACAGATACGCAGTATTTT. This sequence encodes CASSWGVNTDTQYF. The chain combines TRBV27 with TRBJ2-3, with a tentative D call TRBD2 (6 bases). The CDR3 covers 14 residues. Trimming stripped 4 bases from V and 2 bases from J, with 10 bases between. The germline gives CDR1 MNHEY, CDR2 SMNVEV (reference sequence).

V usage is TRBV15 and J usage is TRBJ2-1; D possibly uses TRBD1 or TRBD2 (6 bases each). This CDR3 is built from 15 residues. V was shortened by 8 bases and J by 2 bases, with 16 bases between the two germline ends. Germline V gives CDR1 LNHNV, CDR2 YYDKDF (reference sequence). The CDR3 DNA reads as TGTGCCACCCGGAATAGGGGGGATGCCTACAATGAGCAGTTCTTC. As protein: CATRNRGDAYNEQFF.

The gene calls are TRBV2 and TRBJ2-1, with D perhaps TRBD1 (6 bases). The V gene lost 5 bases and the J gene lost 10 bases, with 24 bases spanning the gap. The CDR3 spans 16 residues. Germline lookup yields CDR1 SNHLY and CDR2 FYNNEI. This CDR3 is CASSQTGWVGYKEQFF. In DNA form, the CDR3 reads TGTGCCAGCAGTCAAACAGGGTGGGTTGGTTATAAGGAGCAGTTCTTC.

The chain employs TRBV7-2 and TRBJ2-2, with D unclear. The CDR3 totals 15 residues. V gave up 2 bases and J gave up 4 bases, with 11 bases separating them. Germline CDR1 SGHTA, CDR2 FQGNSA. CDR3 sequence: CASSLLPSLTGELFF. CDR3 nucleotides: TGTGCCAGCAGCTTATTACCCTCTCTCACCGGGGAGCTGTTTTTT.

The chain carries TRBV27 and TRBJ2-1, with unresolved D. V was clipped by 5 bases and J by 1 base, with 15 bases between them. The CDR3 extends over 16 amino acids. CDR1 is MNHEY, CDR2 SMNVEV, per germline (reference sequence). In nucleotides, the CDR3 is TGTGCCAGCAGTCCCCTTCGCGAGGTATCCTACAATGAGCAGTTCTTC. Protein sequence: CASSPLREVSYNEQFF.